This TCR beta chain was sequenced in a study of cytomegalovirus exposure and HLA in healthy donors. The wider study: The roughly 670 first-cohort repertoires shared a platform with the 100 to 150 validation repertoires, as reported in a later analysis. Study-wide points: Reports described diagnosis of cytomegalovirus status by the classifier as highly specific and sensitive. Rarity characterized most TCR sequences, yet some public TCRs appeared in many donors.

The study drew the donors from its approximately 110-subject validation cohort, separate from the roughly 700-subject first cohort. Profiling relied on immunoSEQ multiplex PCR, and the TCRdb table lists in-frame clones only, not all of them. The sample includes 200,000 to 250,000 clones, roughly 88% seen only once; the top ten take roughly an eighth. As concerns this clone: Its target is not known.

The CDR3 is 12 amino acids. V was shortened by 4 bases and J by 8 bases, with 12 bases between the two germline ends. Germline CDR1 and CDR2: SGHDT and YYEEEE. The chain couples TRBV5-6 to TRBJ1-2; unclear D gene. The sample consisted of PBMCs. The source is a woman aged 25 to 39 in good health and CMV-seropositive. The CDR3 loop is CASSGTTLGYTF. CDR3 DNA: TGTGCCAGCAGCGGAACGACACTGGGCTACACCTTC.